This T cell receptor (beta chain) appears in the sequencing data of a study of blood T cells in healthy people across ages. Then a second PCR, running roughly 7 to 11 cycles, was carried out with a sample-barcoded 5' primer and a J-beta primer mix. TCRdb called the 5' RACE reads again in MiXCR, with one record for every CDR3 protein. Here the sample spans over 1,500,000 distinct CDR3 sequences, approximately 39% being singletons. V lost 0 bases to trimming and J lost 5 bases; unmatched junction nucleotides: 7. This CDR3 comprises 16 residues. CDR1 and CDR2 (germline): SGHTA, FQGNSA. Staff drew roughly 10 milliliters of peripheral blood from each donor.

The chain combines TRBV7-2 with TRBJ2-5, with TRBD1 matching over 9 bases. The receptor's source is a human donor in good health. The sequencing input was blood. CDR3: CASSLAAQGARETQYF. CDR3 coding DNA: TGTGCCAGCAGCTTAGCCGCACAGGGGGCGCGGGAGACCCAGTACTTC.